The present T cell receptor beta chain was sequenced within a study of CD8 T cells in ankylosing spondylitis. Notes on the study in general: Certain motif variants had earlier appeared in reactive arthritis synovial fluid and blood. Matched synovial fluid from ankylosing spondylitis patients was reported to be enriched for disease-linked clones.

Quantitative molecular-barcoded 5'-RACE generated the TCR beta libraries. TCRdb passed the 5' RACE reads through MiXCR, listing each CDR3 protein once. The data hold approximately 250,000 distinct CDR3 sequences, with about 10% observed a single time. This clonotype was detected ten times or more. Its specificity is not known. This TCR was recovered from a male donor with ankylosing spondylitis or in good health (not recorded which). The sequenced sample consisted of blood, either unsorted or a sorted T cell fraction (not recorded which).

The CDR3 sequence is CASSFRDRDIYEQYF. The DNA of the CDR3 is TGCGCCAGCAGCTTCCGGGACAGGGATATCTACGAGCAGTACTTC. The chain recombines TRBV5-1 with TRBJ2-7; 9 nucleotides align to TRBD1. The V gene's germline CDR1 is SGHRS and CDR2 YFSETQ. The CDR3 spans 15 residues. V dropped 2 bases and J dropped 3; count of bases not matched to a gene: 6.